A single TCR beta chain is shown here with its context. Its antigen is unidentified. The study separated CD4+ cells into CD45RA+ naive and CD45RA-negative memory subsets. The data are from a study of shared clonotypes between healthy human individuals. Genomic DNA of every subset was divided equally among multiple immunoSEQ plates. In the sorted-subset replicate PCRs, roughly 210 ng DNA, 30,000 or so T cell genomes, was used. The method was immunoSEQ multiplex PCR; TCRdb's version includes in-frame clones alone and lacks a portion of them. This sample has 950,000 to 1,100,000 clones, with under 80% found just once. Whole-study findings and limits: The genetic and exposure-history diversity represented was limited by few donors.

This CDR3 comprises 14 residues. Sequencing was carried out using memory CD4+ T cells sorted from blood. Subset of the sample: CD45RA-negative fraction. This chain links TRBV1 with TRBJ1-1; the D call in the table, TRBD1, was not verified against the DNA. TRBV1 represents a pseudogene. The sequence derives from a man between 18 and 35 years old in good health. For the CDR3, the DNA is TGCACCAGCGGGGTTGGGGCCCCGAACACTGAAGCTTTCTTT. As protein: CTSGVGAPNTEAFF.